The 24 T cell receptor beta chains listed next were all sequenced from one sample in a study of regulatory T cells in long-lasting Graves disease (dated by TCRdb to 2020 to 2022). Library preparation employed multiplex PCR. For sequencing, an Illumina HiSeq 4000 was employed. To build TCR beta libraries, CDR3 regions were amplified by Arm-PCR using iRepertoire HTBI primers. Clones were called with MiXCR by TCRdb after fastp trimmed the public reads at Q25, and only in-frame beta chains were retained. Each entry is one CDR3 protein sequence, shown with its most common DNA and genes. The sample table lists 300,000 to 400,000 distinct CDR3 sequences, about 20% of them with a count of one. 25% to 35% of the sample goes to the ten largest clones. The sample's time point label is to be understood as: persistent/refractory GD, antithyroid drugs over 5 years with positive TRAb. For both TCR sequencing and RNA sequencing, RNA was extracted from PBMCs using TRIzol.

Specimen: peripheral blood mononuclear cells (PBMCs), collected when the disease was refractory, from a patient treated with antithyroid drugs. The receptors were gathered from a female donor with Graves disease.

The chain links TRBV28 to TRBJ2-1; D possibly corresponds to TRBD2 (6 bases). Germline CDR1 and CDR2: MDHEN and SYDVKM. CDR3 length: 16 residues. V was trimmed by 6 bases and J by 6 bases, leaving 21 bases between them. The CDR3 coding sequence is TGTGCCAGCAGGCCGGGGGTAACCTGGGTGGGCAATGAGCAGTTCTTC. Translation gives CASRPGVTWVGNEQFF.

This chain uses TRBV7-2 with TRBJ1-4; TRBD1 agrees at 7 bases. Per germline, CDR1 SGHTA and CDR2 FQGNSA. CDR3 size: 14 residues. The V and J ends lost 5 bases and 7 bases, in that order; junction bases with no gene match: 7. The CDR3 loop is CASSPRQGGEKLFF. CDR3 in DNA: TGTGCCAGCAGCCCCAGACAGGGCGGTGAAAAACTGTTTTTT.

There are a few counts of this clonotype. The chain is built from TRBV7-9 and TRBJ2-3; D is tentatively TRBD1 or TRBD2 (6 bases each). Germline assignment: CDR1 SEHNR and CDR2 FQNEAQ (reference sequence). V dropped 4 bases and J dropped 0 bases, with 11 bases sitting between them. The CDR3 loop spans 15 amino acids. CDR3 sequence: CASSSPGASTDTQYF. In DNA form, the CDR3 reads TGTGCCAGCAGCTCCCCGGGGGCGAGCACAGATACGCAGTATTTT. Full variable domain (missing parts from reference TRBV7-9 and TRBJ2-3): DTGVSQNPRHKITKRGQNVTFRCDPISEHNRLYWYRQTLGQGPEFLTYFQNEAQLEKSRLLSDRFSAERPKGSFSTLEIQRTEQGDSAMYLCASSSPGASTDTQYFGPGTRLTVL.

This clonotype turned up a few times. CDR3 coding DNA: TGTGCCAGCAGCCCCCGGCTACTCCTCTCTGGGGCCAACGTCCTGACTTTC. Amino acid sequence: CASSPRLLLSGANVLTF. The chain couples TRBV3-1 to TRBJ2-6; D ambiguous. Trimming stripped 4 bases from V and 0 bases from J, with 13 bases between. This CDR3 comprises 17 residues. Germline V gene lookup returns CDR1 LGHDT and CDR2 YNNKEL (reference sequence).

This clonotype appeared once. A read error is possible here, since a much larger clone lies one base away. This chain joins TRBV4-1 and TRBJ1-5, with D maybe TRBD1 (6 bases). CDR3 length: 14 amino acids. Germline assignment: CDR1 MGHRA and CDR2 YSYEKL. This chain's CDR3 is CASSPWREGQPPHF. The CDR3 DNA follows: TGCGCCAGCAGCCCTTGGCGGGAAGGACAGCCCCCGCATTTT.

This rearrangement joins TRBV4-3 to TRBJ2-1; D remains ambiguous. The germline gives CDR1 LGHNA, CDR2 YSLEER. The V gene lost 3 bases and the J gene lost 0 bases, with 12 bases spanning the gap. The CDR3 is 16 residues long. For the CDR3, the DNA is TGCGCCAGCAGCCAGGGATTGTCGCGCTCCTACAATGAGCAGTTCTTC. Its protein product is CASSQGLSRSYNEQFF.

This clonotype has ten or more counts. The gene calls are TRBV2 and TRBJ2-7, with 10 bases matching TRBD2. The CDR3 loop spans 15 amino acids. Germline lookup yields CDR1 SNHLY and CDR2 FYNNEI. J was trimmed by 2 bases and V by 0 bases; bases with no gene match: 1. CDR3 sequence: CASSEASGGTYEQYF. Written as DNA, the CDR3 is TGTGCCAGCAGTGAAGCTAGCGGGGGGACCTACGAGCAGTACTTC.

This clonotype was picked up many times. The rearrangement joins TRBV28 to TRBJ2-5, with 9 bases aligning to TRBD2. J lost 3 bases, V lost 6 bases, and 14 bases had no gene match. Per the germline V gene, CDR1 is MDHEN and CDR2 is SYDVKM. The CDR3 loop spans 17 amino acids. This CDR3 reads CASRPIAGEWAKETQYF. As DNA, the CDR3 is TGTGCCAGCAGACCTATAGCGGGAGAGTGGGCTAAAGAGACCCAGTACTTC.

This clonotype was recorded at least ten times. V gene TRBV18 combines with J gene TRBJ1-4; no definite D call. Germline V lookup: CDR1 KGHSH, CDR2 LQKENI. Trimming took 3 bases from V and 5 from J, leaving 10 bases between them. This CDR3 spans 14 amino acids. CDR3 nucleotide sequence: TGTGCCAGCTCACCTCCAGCCGCAAATGAAAAACTGTTTTTT. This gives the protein CASSPPAANEKLFF.

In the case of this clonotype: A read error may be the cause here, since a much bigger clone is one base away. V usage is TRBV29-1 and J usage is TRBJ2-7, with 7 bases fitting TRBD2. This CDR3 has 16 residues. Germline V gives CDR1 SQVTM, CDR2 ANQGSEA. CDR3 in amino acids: CSAEDPGGTGTYEQYF. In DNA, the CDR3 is TGCAGCGCTGAAGATCCGGGAGGAACCGGAACCTACGAGCAGTACTTC.

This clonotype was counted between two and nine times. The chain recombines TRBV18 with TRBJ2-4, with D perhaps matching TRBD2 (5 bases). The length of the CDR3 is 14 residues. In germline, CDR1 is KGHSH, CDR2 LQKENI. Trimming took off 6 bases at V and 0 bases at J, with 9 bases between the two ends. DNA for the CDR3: TGTGCCAGCTCTACGGGGATAGCCAAAAACATTCAGTACTTC. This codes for CASSTGIAKNIQYF.

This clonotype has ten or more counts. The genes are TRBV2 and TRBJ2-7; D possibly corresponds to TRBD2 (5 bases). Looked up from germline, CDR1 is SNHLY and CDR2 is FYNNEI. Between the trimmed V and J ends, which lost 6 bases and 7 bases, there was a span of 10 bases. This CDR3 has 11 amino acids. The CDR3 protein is CASSLKREQYF. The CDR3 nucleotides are TGTGCCAGCAGCCTCAAGCGGGAGCAGTACTTC.

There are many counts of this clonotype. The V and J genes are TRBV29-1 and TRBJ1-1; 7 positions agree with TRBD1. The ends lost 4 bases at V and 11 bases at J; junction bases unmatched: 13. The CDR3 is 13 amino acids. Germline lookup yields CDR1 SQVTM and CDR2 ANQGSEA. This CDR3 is CSVGDRAQPAAFF. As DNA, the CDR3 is TGCAGCGTTGGAGACAGGGCACAGCCCGCCGCTTTCTTT.

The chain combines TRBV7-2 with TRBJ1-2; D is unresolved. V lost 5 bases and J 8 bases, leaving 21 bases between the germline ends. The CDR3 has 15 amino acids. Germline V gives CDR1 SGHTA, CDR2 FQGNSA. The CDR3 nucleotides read TGTGCCAGCAGCCATACAGCCGGACCCCAAGCCGGCTACACCTTC. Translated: CASSHTAGPQAGYTF.

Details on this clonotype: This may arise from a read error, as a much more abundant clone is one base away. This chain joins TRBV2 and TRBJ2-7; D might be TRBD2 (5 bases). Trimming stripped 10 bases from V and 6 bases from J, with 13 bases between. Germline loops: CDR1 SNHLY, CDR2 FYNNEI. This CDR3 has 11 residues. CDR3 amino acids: CATFRGAEQYF. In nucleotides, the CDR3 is TGTGCCACCTTTCGGGGTGCCGAGCAGTACTTC.

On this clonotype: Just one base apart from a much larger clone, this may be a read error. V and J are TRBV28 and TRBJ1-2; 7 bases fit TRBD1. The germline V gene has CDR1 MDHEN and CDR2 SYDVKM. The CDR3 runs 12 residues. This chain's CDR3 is CASSGGQYGCTF. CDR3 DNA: TGTGCCAGCAGTGGGGGACAGTATGGCTGCACCTTC.

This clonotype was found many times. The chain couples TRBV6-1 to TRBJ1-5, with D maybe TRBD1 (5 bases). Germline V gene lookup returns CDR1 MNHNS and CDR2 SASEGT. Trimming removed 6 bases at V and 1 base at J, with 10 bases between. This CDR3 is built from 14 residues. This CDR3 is CASRGGGSNQPQHF. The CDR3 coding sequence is TGTGCCAGCAGGGGGGGTGGGAGCAATCAGCCCCAGCATTTT.

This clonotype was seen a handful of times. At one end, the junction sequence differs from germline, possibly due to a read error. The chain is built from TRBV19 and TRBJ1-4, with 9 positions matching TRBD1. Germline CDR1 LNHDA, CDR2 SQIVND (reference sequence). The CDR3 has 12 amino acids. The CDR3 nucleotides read TGTGCCAGTAGTACCTTCGGACAGGGGTGGTTATTT. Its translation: CASSTFGQGWLF. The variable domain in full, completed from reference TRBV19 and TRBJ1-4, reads DGGITQSPKYLFRKEGQNVTLSCEQNLNHDAMYWYRQDPGQGLRLIYYSQIVNDFQKGDIAEGYSVSREKKESFPLTVTSAQKNPTAFYLCASSTFGQGWLFGSGTQLSVL.

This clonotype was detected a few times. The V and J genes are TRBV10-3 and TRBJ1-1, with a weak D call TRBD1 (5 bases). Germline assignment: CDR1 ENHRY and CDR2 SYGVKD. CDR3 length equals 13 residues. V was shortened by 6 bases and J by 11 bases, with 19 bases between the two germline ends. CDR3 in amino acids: CAISPGTSNEAFF. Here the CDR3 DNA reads TGTGCCATCAGCCCCGGGACTTCCAATGAGGCTTTCTTT.

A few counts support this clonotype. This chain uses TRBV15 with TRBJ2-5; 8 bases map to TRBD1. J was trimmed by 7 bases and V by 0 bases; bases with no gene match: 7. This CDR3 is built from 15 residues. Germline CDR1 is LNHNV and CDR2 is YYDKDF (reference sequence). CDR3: CATSRDRGQGRTQYF. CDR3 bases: TGTGCCACCAGCAGAGATCGCGGACAGGGTCGGACCCAGTACTTC.

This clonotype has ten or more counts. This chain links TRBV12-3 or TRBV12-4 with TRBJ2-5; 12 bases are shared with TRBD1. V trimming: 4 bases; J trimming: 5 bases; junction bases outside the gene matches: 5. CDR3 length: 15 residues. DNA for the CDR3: TGTGCCAGCAGTTCGGGGACAGGGGGCTTGGAGACCCAGTACTTC. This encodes CASSSGTGGLETQYF.

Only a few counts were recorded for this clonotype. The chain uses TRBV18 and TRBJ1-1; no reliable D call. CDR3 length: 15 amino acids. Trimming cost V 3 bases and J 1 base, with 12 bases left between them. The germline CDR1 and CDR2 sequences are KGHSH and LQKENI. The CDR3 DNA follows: TGTGCCAGCTCACCGCGTACACAGAGGAACACTGAAGCTTTCTTT. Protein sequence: CASSPRTQRNTEAFF.

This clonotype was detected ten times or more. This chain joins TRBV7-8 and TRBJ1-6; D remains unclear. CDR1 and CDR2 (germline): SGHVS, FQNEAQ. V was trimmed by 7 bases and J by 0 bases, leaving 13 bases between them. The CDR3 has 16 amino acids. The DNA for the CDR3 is TGTGCCAGCAACCCACTTCGGAGCTCCTATAATTCACCCCTCCACTTT. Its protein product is CASNPLRSSYNSPLHF.

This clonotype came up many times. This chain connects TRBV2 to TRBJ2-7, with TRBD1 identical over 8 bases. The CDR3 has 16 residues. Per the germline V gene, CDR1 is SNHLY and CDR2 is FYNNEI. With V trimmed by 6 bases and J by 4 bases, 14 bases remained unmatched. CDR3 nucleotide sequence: TGTGCCAGCAGGAGCAGAAGAACAGGGGGATTTTACGAGCAGTACTTC. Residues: CASRSRRTGGFYEQYF.